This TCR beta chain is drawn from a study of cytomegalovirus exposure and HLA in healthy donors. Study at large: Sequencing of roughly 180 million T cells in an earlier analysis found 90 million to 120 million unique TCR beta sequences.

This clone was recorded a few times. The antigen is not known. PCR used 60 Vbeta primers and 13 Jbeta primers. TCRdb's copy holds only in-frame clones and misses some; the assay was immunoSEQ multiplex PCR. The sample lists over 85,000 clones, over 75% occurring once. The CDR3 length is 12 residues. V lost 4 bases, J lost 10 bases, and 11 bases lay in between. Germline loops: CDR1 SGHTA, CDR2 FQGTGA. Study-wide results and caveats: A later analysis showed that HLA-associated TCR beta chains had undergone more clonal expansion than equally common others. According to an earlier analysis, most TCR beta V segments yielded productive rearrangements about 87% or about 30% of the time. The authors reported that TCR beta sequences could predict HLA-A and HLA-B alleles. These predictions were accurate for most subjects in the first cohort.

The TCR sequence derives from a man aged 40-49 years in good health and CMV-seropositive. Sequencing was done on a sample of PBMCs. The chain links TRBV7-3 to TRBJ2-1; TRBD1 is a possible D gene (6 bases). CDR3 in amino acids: CASSSRTGEQFF. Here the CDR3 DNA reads TGTGCCAGCAGCTCGCGAACAGGGGAGCAGTTCTTC.